The next 31 T cell receptor beta chains were all read from a single sample in a study of CD8 T cells in ankylosing spondylitis. Findings and limits, study-wide: Characteristic of ankylosing spondylitis blood, it appeared, was a TCR beta motif comprising several highly homologous variants.

These receptors' antigens are unknown. TCRdb passed the 5' RACE reads through MiXCR, listing each CDR3 protein once. This table holds around 770,000 distinct CDR3 sequences, approximately 12% found once. Sequenced: blood, either unsorted or a sorted T cell fraction (not recorded which). These receptors all stem from a male donor with ankylosing spondylitis.

The chain couples TRBV20-1 to TRBJ2-3, with TRBD2 matching over 11 bases. From germline, CDR1 is DFQATT and CDR2 SNEGSKA (reference sequence). Trimming cost V 6 bases and J 8 bases; bases outside gene matches: 10. The CDR3 is 14 amino acids. The CDR3 spells CSAPLAGGRGTQYF. The CDR3 DNA reads as TGCAGTGCCCCTTTAGCGGGGGGGCGTGGTACGCAGTATTTT.

This clonotype has only a few counts. The chain carries TRBV7-2 and TRBJ1-2; no clear D. V shed 7 bases and J shed 3 bases, with 15 bases lying between them. This CDR3 has 14 residues. Per the germline V gene, CDR1 is SGHTA and CDR2 is FQGNSA. Written as DNA, the CDR3 is TGTGCCAGCACCGCTGACCCCACCCACTATGGCTACACCTTC. As protein: CASTADPTHYGYTF. The full variable domain, in which reference TRBV7-2 and TRBJ1-2 provide the parts outside the CDR3, is GAGVSQSPSNKVTEKGKDVELRCDPISGHTALYWYRQSLGQGLEFLIYFQGNSAPDKSGLPSDRFSAERTGGSVSTLTIQRTQQEDSAVYLCASTADPTHYGYTFGSGTRLTVV.

V and J are TRBV20-1 and TRBJ1-2, with 7 bases lining up with TRBD1. The CDR3 covers 13 residues. Per germline, CDR1 DFQATT and CDR2 SNEGSKA (reference sequence). J lost 5 bases, V lost 0 bases, and 3 bases had no gene match. The DNA for the CDR3 is TGCAGTGCTAGAGATGACAGGGTTTATGGCTACACCTTC. Translating it yields CSARDDRVYGYTF.

CDR3 nucleotides: TGCAGTGCTAGAGATCGGAGGGTTGGGTATGCCGGGGAGCTGTTTTTT. Its translation is CSARDRRVGYAGELFF. The chain employs TRBV20-1 and TRBJ2-2; D possibly corresponds to TRBD2 (6 bases). The CDR3 is 16 amino acids. In germline, CDR1 is DFQATT, CDR2 SNEGSKA (reference sequence). Trimming removed 0 bases at V and 6 bases at J, with 17 bases between.

This clonotype was recorded a few times. The chain carries TRBV18 and TRBJ2-1, with D possibly being TRBD1 or TRBD2 (5 bases each). The V end lost 4 bases, the J end lost 6 bases, and 13 bases lay between the germline ends. Germline CDR1 is KGHSH and CDR2 is LQKENI. The CDR3 spans 14 residues. The CDR3 sequence: CASSLVRGSNEQFF. CDR3 in DNA: TGTGCCAGCTCACTGGTGAGGGGTAGCAATGAGCAGTTCTTC.

V and J are TRBV6-5 and TRBJ1-2; D gene uncertain. V lost 4 bases and J 6 bases, leaving 18 bases between the germline ends. The CDR3 has 15 residues. Germline V lookup: CDR1 MNHEY, CDR2 SVGAGI. CDR3 DNA: TGTGCCAGCAGTTCAGCCTCAGGCTTCGGGGATGGCTACACCTTC. It encodes CASSSASGFGDGYTF.

This clonotype was picked up a small number of times. CDR3 in DNA: TGCAGTGCCAAGGACAGGGGCACCTATAATTCACCCCTCCACTTT. Its protein product is CSAKDRGTYNSPLHF. The chain is built from TRBV20-1 and TRBJ1-6, with 9 bases fitting TRBD1. This CDR3 is 15 amino acids long. Per germline, CDR1 DFQATT and CDR2 SNEGSKA (reference sequence). V was pared by 6 bases and J by 2 bases, with 5 bases of the junction left unmatched.

V gene TRBV3-1 combines with J gene TRBJ2-1; 7 bases fit TRBD1. With V trimmed by 2 bases and J by 5 bases, 9 bases remained unmatched. This CDR3 is 16 amino acids long. CDR1 and CDR2 (germline): LGHDT, YNNKEL (reference sequence). The CDR3 here is CASSQKGRGSDNEQFF. CDR3 in DNA: TGTGCCAGCAGCCAAAAGGGCAGGGGGAGCGACAATGAGCAGTTCTTC.

This clonotype was observed a few times. The chain links TRBV20-1 to TRBJ2-1; TRBD2 might be the D (6 bases). The germline CDR1 and CDR2 sequences are DFQATT and SNEGSKA (reference sequence). Trimming cost V 3 bases and J 7 bases, with 13 bases left between them. The CDR3 covers 13 residues. The CDR3 reads CSASGDSGNEQFF. The DNA for the CDR3 is TGCAGTGCTAGCGGGGACTCCGGGAATGAGCAGTTCTTC.

This clonotype occurred a few times. The rearrangement joins TRBV28 to TRBJ1-4; D is perhaps TRBD1 (5 bases). V was pared by 7 bases and J by 7 bases, with 16 bases between. Germline V CDR1 and CDR2: MDHEN, SYDVKM. CDR3 length: 14 amino acids. Written as DNA, the CDR3 is TGTGCCAGCACCTCGGGGACCTATGGTGAAAAACTGTTTTTT. Amino acid sequence: CASTSGTYGEKLFF. Combining the CDR3 with reference TRBV28 and TRBJ1-4 gives the whole variable domain DVKVTQSSRYLVKRTGEKVFLECVQDMDHENMFWYRQDPGLGLRLIYFSYDVKMKEKGDIPEGYSVSREKKERFSLILESASTNQTSMYLCASTSGTYGEKLFFGSGTQLSVL.

The chain links TRBV4-3 to TRBJ2-3; D perhaps matches TRBD2 (5 bases). The CDR3 has 15 residues. Germline lookup yields CDR1 LGHNA and CDR2 YSLEER. V was cut by 0 bases and J by 0 bases, with 7 bases left in between. CDR3 DNA: TGCGCCAGCAGCCAAGAACTAGTGAGCACAGATACGCAGTATTTT. Protein: CASSQELVSTDTQYF.

The chain links TRBV5-1 to TRBJ2-5; D may be TRBD1 (5 bases). The germline CDR1 and CDR2 sequences are SGHRS and YFSETQ. Trimming cost V 0 bases and J 9 bases, with 12 bases left between them. This CDR3 has 13 residues. CDR3 nucleotides: TGCGCCAGCAGCTTGGGGGGCGGAAGGGCCCAGTACTTC. As protein: CASSLGGGRAQYF.

The chain links TRBV12-3 or TRBV12-4 to TRBJ1-3, with a possible D match to TRBD1 (5 bases). CDR3 length: 12 residues. The germline V and J ends were trimmed by 5 bases and 4 bases, with 6 bases remaining between them. In DNA, the CDR3 is TGTGCCAGCAGTGGGACCGGAAACACCATATATTTT. Translating gives CASSGTGNTIYF.

J is TRBJ2-2 and V is TRBV21-1; the table calls TRBD1, which could not be checked here. TRBV21-1 is flagged as a pseudogene. The CDR3 has 12 amino acids. CDR3 amino acids: CASSARGGELFF. CDR3 in DNA: TGTGCCAGCAGCGCCAGGGGAGGGGAGCTGTTTTTT.

CDR3 sequence reads: CSARGLAGLTNSYEQYF. The CDR3 DNA follows: TGCAGTGCCAGGGGACTAGCGGGATTGACTAACTCCTACGAGCAGTACTTC. The chain is built from TRBV20-1 and TRBJ2-7; 13 nucleotides match TRBD2. Germline V gene sequence: CDR1 DFQATT, CDR2 SNEGSKA (reference sequence). Losses at the gene ends were 6 bases for V and 0 bases for J; bases not matched to a gene: 11. The CDR3 length is 17 residues.

This clonotype was observed at least ten times. V is TRBV6-2 or TRBV6-3 and J is TRBJ2-3; D gene unclear. The CDR3 length is 14 residues. With 3 bases removed from V and 0 bases from J, the gap between germline ends came to 7 bases. The germline CDR1 and CDR2 sequences are MNHEY and SVGEGT. CDR3 residues: CASSYRDSTDTQYF. CDR3 bases: TGTGCCAGCAGTTATAGGGATAGCACAGATACGCAGTATTTT.

A few counts support this clonotype. This sequence joins TRBV6-5 and TRBJ1-5; a weak D match, TRBD1 (5 bases). CDR1 and CDR2 from the germline V gene are MNHEY and SVGAGI. Trimming cost V 0 bases and J 7 bases, with 13 bases left between them. The CDR3 sequence is 15 residues long. The CDR3 sequence: CASSYSRGFGQPQHF. CDR3 DNA sequence: TGTGCCAGCAGTTACTCCCGGGGGTTTGGGCAGCCCCAGCATTTT.

This clonotype showed up many times. The J gene is TRBJ2-1, the V gene TRBV12-3 or TRBV12-4; 8 bases fit TRBD1. The CDR3 runs 14 residues. J gave up 3 bases and V 4 bases, and 2 bases lay outside the gene matches. CDR3 sequence reads: CASSSQGVYNEQFF. The CDR3 region has the DNA TGTGCCAGCAGTTCACAGGGGGTCTACAATGAGCAGTTCTTC.

This clonotype came up many times. The chain couples TRBV20-1 to TRBJ2-7, with D hard to call. CDR1 is DFQATT and CDR2 is SNEGSKA in the germline V gene (reference sequence). Trimming shortened V by 0 bases and J by 6 bases, and 15 bases separated the two germline ends. This CDR3 has 14 residues. CDR3 protein: CSARDSPVFSEQYF. The DNA for the CDR3 is TGCAGTGCTAGAGATTCCCCAGTTTTCTCCGAGCAGTACTTC.

The rearrangement joins TRBV2 to TRBJ2-7; D is perhaps TRBD1 or TRBD2 (5 bases each). The CDR3 has 13 residues. Trimming removed 7 bases from V and 7 bases from J, with 17 bases in between. CDR1 and CDR2 (germline): SNHLY, FYNNEI. The CDR3 loop reads CASTSDGALEQYF. The DNA for the CDR3 is TGTGCCAGCACGTCCGACGGGGCTCTGGAGCAGTACTTC.

This clonotype was seen ten or more times. The CDR3 protein is CSAPFPGSNSPLHF. The CDR3 DNA reads TGCAGTGCTCCCTTTCCGGGATCCAATTCACCCCTCCACTTT. The chain is built from TRBV20-1 and TRBJ1-6; D remains unclear. V lost 5 bases to trimming and J lost 7 bases, with 15 bases between them. The CDR3 is 14 residues long. Germline loops: CDR1 DFQATT, CDR2 SNEGSKA (reference sequence).

Ten or more counts support this clonotype. The chain links TRBV12-3 or TRBV12-4 to TRBJ1-1; weak D call: TRBD1 (6 bases). This CDR3 is built from 13 residues. V lost 6 bases and J lost 2, with 10 bases in between. The CDR3 loop reads CASRPGANTEAFF. The DNA of the CDR3 is TGTGCCAGCAGACCAGGGGCTAACACTGAAGCTTTCTTT.

J is TRBJ2-2 and V is TRBV4-3; 9 positions match TRBD1. Trimming at V came to 4 bases and at J to 8 bases, leaving 8 bases not matched to a gene. The CDR3 totals 15 residues. Germline V gene lookup returns CDR1 LGHNA and CDR2 YSLEER. The CDR3 sequence is CASSRTGGGWGELFF. The CDR3, as DNA: TGCGCCAGCAGCCGAACAGGGGGCGGGTGGGGGGAGCTGTTTTTT.

The rearrangement uses TRBV4-2 and TRBJ2-3, with 9 bases matching TRBD2. The CDR3 has 15 residues. Germline values: CDR1 LGHNA, CDR2 YNFKEQ. The J segment lost 5 bases and the V segment lost 0 bases, leaving 3 bases of the junction unmatched. CDR3 residues: CASSQDISGGDTQYF. The CDR3 DNA is TGTGCCAGCAGCCAAGATATTAGCGGGGGAGATACGCAGTATTTT.

This rearrangement joins TRBV5-1 to TRBJ2-4; perhaps TRBD1 as D (5 bases). V shed 0 bases and J shed 4 bases, with 5 bases lying between them. The CDR3 is 13 amino acids. Germline-derived CDR1 and CDR2 are SGHRS and YFSETQ. The CDR3 DNA reads as TGCGCCAGCAGCTTGGAGGGGAAAAACATTCAGTACTTC. Translated: CASSLEGKNIQYF.

This chain uses TRBV28 with TRBJ2-7; 8 bases are shared with TRBD2. V shed 6 bases, J shed 2 bases, and the junction held 12 bases outside the gene matches. CDR3 size: 16 residues. Germline loops: CDR1 MDHEN, CDR2 SYDVKM. This CDR3 is CASRRGGSGIPYEQYF. CDR3 nucleotide sequence: TGTGCCAGCAGGCGCGGGGGTAGCGGGATACCCTACGAGCAGTACTTC.

This clonotype has only a few counts. V and J are TRBV20-1 and TRBJ1-1; no definite D call. Trimming left V 3 bases short and J 8 bases short, with 13 bases between. The V gene's germline CDR1 is DFQATT and CDR2 SNEGSKA (reference sequence). The CDR3 covers 12 residues. The CDR3 DNA follows: TGCAGTGCTAGGGAAGACCGCGTAGAAGCTTTCTTT. Protein sequence: CSAREDRVEAFF.

This chain uses TRBV6-2 or TRBV6-3 with TRBJ2-3; 12 bases match TRBD1. This CDR3 spans 20 amino acids. CDR1 is MNHEY and CDR2 is SVGEGT in the germline V gene. V shed 2 bases and J 2 bases; nucleotides not matched to a gene: 14. The CDR3: CASSYPKRDRGLRATDTQYF. The CDR3 nucleotides read TGTGCCAGCAGTTACCCGAAGCGGGACAGGGGGCTCCGAGCCACAGATACGCAGTATTTT.

The chain employs TRBV20-1 and TRBJ1-2, with TRBD1 identical over 7 bases. The junction had 3 bases not matched to a gene; V was cut back by 5 bases and J by 3 bases. CDR3 length equals 12 residues. CDR1 and CDR2 from the germline V gene are DFQATT and SNEGSKA (reference sequence). CDR3 coding DNA: TGCAGTGCTCCTACAGGGGACTATGGCTACACCTTC. It yields the protein CSAPTGDYGYTF.

This clonotype was detected a few times. V and J are TRBV27 and TRBJ2-5; D uncertain. V was cut by 5 bases and J by 5 bases, with 24 bases left in between. There are 17 residues in the CDR3. Per the germline V gene, CDR1 is MNHEY and CDR2 is SMNVEV (reference sequence). The CDR3, as DNA: TGTGCCAGCAGTCCGTACCCCGGCCTCCTAAGACGGGAGACCCAGTACTTC. It is translated as CASSPYPGLLRRETQYF.

This clonotype has at least ten counts. The J gene is TRBJ1-1, the V gene TRBV5-1, with 8 bases fitting TRBD1. Germline V gene sequence: CDR1 SGHRS, CDR2 YFSETQ. J was trimmed by 1 base and V by 5 bases; bases with no gene match: 7. This CDR3 spans 15 amino acids. The CDR3 loop is CASRRTGLGNTEAFF. Here the CDR3 DNA reads TGCGCCAGCAGACGGACAGGGCTCGGGAACACTGAAGCTTTCTTT.